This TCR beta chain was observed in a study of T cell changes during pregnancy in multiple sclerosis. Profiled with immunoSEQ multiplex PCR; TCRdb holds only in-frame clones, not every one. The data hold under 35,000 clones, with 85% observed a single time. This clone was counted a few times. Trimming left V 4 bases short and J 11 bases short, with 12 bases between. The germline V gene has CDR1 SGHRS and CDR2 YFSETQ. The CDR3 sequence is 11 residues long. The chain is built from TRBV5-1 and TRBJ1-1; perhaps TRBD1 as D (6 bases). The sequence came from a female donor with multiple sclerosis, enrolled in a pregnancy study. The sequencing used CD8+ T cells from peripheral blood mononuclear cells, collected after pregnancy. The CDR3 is CASSLQGSAFF. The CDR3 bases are TGCGCCAGCAGCCTCCAGGGGTCGGCTTTCTTT.